This T cell receptor beta chain is from a study of preoperative IRX-2 immunotherapy in early breast cancer. Treatment given: preoperative locoregional IRX-2 cytokine immunotherapy. Samples came from a phase Ib trial of preoperative locoregional IRX-2 cytokine immunotherapy. This CDR3 comprises 16 residues. Germline V gene lookup returns CDR1 SGHNT and CDR2 YENEEA. V dropped 1 base and J dropped 7; count of bases not matched to a gene: 8. Measured with immunoSEQ multiplex PCR; TCRdb has only the in-frame clones, and not every one. Here the sample spans around 24,000 clones, roughly four fifths being singletons.

The TCR comes from a human donor with breast cancer. Material: lymph node tissue, obtained after IRX-2 immunotherapy. The chain carries TRBV11-3 and TRBJ2-1, with 9 bases fitting TRBD2. CDR3 sequence (DNA): TGTGCCAGCAGCTTAGGGCGGGTAGCGGGAGATAATGAGCAGTTCTTC. The encoded protein is CASSLGRVAGDNEQFF.